This note documents a single T cell receptor (beta chain) sequence. The antigen is undetermined. Other DNA sequences of this sample code for an identical CDR3. The CDR3 extends over 16 amino acids. V shed 4 bases and J 2 bases; nucleotides not matched to a gene: 6. CDR1 is MDHEN, CDR2 SYDVKM, per germline. The sample comes from a study of shared clonotypes between healthy human individuals. Every immunoSEQ plate was one replicate of a subset's evenly spread DNA. Assay used: immunoSEQ multiplex PCR; TCRdb lists only in-frame clones, some missing. The sample has 2 million to 2.5 million clones, 85% to 95% seen once; the top ten hold 0.37%. Broader study findings: A few donors held roughly 5% of naive CD4 clonotypes in common.

All donors were healthy HIV-negative adults lacking recent acute infections or vaccinations. Division of CD4+ cells produced a CD45RA+ naive subset and a CD45RA-negative memory subset. Sequenced: naive CD4+ T cells from PBMCs. As for subset: CD45RA+ positively selected. The clonotype was recovered from a man younger than 30 in good health. Some clones in this sample may be carry-over from other donors' samples. This chain connects TRBV28 to TRBJ1-5; 9 bases line up with TRBD1. The CDR3 DNA follows: TGTGCCAGCAGTTCGGGACAGGGCCTGGGCAATCAGCCCCAGCATTTT. Encoded protein: CASSSGQGLGNQPQHF. Full variable domain (remainder filled in from reference TRBV28 and TRBJ1-5): DVKVTQSSRYLVKRTGEKVFLECVQDMDHENMFWYRQDPGLGLRLIYFSYDVKMKEKGDIPEGYSVSREKKERFSLILESASTNQTSMYLCASSSGQGLGNQPQHFGDGTRLSIL.